This passage covers 25 T cell receptor beta chains from one sample sequenced in a study of blood T cell repertoires in COVID-19. The data were produced by immunoSEQ multiplex PCR, yet TCRdb's version contains in-frame clones alone and is incomplete. The sample has about 260,000 clones; 88% are singletons. The sequenced material came from peripheral blood. The source of these receptors is a man in his sixties who had recovered from COVID-19.

The V gene is TRBV19, the J gene TRBJ2-7; 8 bases fit TRBD1. The V segment lost 7 bases and the J segment 3 bases; nucleotides outside the gene matches: 14. Germline CDR1 LNHDA, CDR2 SQIVND (reference sequence). The CDR3 is made up of 16 amino acids. The CDR3 region is CASTPNFRDRHYEQYF. DNA of the CDR3: TGTGCCAGTACCCCAAACTTCCGGGACAGGCACTACGAGCAGTACTTC.

The chain has TRBV9 and TRBJ2-1; 9 bases fit TRBD2. Germline CDR1 reads SGDLS; CDR2 reads YYNGEE. Losses at the gene ends were 0 bases for V and 7 bases for J; bases not matched to a gene: 8. The CDR3 is made up of 16 amino acids. DNA for the CDR3: TGTGCCAGCAGCGTAGGTGGCGGGGGGGCCAGAAATGAGCAGTTCTTC. Amino acids: CASSVGGGGARNEQFF.

The rearrangement uses TRBV18 and TRBJ1-5, with D hard to call. Germline V CDR1 and CDR2: KGHSH, LQKENI. Between the trimmed V and J ends, which lost 2 bases and 3 bases, there was a span of 5 bases. This CDR3 has 13 amino acids. In DNA form, the CDR3 reads TGTGCCAGCTCACCAAGCCACAATCAGCCCCAGCATTTT. Its translation: CASSPSHNQPQHF.

The chain employs TRBV7-2 and TRBJ2-7; 9 bases agree with TRBD1. This CDR3 spans 14 amino acids. Unmatched junction bases numbered 10, after V lost 6 bases and J lost 7 bases. Germline CDR1 reads SGHTA; CDR2 reads FQGNSA. The CDR3 region is CASSRTGETREQYF. The CDR3 coding sequence is TGTGCCAGCAGTCGGACAGGGGAGACACGAGAGCAGTACTTC. Full variable domain (outside the CDR3, taken from reference TRBV7-2 and TRBJ2-7): GAGVSQSPSNKVTEKGKDVELRCDPISGHTALYWYRQSLGQGLEFLIYFQGNSAPDKSGLPSDRFSAERTGGSVSTLTIQRTQQEDSAVYLCASSRTGETREQYFGPGTRLTVT.

V is TRBV29-1 and J is TRBJ1-4; 8 bases align to TRBD1. Germline assignment: CDR1 SQVTM and CDR2 ANQGSEA. This CDR3 spans 15 amino acids. Trimming at V came to 3 bases and at J to 7 bases, leaving 10 bases not matched to a gene. The CDR3 nucleotides are TGCAGCGTTGACGGAGGGGCTACAGGGGGTGAAAAACTGTTTTTT. Translating gives CSVDGGATGGEKLFF.

The chain combines TRBV2 with TRBJ1-5, with D hard to call. Trimming took off 4 bases at V and 1 base at J, with 11 bases between the two ends. From germline, CDR1 is SNHLY and CDR2 FYNNEI. The CDR3 is 15 residues long. The CDR3: CASSVARPSNQPQHF. CDR3 sequence (DNA): TGTGCCAGCAGTGTGGCGAGGCCGAGCAATCAGCCCCAGCATTTT.

V and J are TRBV7-2 and TRBJ2-5; 11 nucleotides align to TRBD1. With 5 bases clipped from V and 5 bases from J, the junction kept 4 bases outside the gene matches. CDR1 is SGHTA, CDR2 FQGNSA, per germline. This CDR3 is 14 amino acids long. The CDR3 reads CASSRDRGAETQYF. Here the CDR3 DNA reads TGTGCCAGCAGCCGGGACAGGGGGGCGGAGACCCAGTACTTC.

The J gene is TRBJ1-1, the V gene TRBV15; TRBD1 is a possible D gene (6 bases). There are 15 residues in the CDR3. Germline V lookup: CDR1 LNHNV, CDR2 YYDKDF (reference sequence). Trimming took off 0 bases at V and 1 base at J, with 9 bases between the two ends. The CDR3 coding sequence is TGTGCCACCAGCAGAGATCGACAGGAGAACACTGAAGCTTTCTTT. The encoded protein is CATSRDRQENTEAFF. Looking up the rest from reference TRBV15 and TRBJ1-1 gives the full variable domain: DAMVIQNPRYQVTQFGKPVTLSCSQTLNHNVMYWYQQKSSQAPKLLFHYYDKDFNNEADTPDNFQSRRPNTSFCFLDIRSPGLGDTAMYLCATSRDRQENTEAFFGQGTRLTVV.

CDR3 protein: CASSYTRGNQPQHF. The CDR3 nucleotides are TGTGCCAGCAGTTATACTAGGGGCAATCAGCCCCAGCATTTT. This chain uses TRBV2 with TRBJ1-5; D remains unclear. This CDR3 is 14 amino acids long. CDR1 is SNHLY, CDR2 FYNNEI, per germline. Trimming took 5 bases from V and 2 from J, leaving 10 bases between them.

This clone was detected a few times. The chain has TRBV7-3 and TRBJ2-5, with 8 nucleotides matching TRBD1. The germline gives CDR1 SGHTA, CDR2 FQGTGA. V dropped 5 bases and J dropped 2; count of bases not matched to a gene: 7. The CDR3 totals 15 residues. CDR3 nucleotide sequence: TGTGCCAGCAGCCCGACAGGGGTAGGGCAAGAGACCCAGTACTTC. Translation gives CASSPTGVGQETQYF. The full variable domain, its missing parts supplied by reference TRBV7-3 and TRBJ2-5, is GAGVSQTPSNKVTEKGKYVELRCDPISGHTALYWYRQSLGQGPEFLIYFQGTGAADDSGLPNDRFFAVRPEGSVSTLKIQRTERGDSAVYLCASSPTGVGQETQYFGPGTRLLVL.

The genes are TRBV23-1 and TRBJ1-6; weak D call: TRBD1 (6 bases). TRBV23-1 is designated an ORF whose function remains uncertain. The CDR3 contains 17 residues. V was pared by 10 bases and J by 0 bases, with 19 bases between. The CDR3 DNA reads as TGCGCCATTAGCAGTAGGGGGGGGAGCTCCTATAATTCACCCCTCCACTTT. Translating gives CAISSRGGSSYNSPLHF.

CDR3 residues: CASSQTSGGAYETQYF. CDR3 nucleotide sequence: TGTGCCAGCAGCCAAACTAGCGGGGGGGCATACGAGACCCAGTACTTC. The chain recombines TRBV4-2 with TRBJ2-5; 13 nucleotides align to TRBD2. J lost 5 bases, V lost 2 bases, and 5 bases had no gene match. The CDR3 runs to 16 residues. The germline V gene encodes CDR1 LGHNA and CDR2 YNFKEQ.

The chain uses TRBV5-6 and TRBJ2-3; 10 bases align to TRBD2. This CDR3 region has 15 residues. V lost 0 bases to trimming and J lost 6 bases; unmatched junction nucleotides: 4. CDR1 and CDR2 from the germline V gene are SGHDT and YYEEEE. CDR3 in amino acids: CASSLGLAGSDTQYF. CDR3 DNA sequence: TGTGCCAGCAGCTTGGGACTAGCGGGTTCCGATACGCAGTATTTT.

This clone was observed once. This chain connects TRBV7-3 to TRBJ2-7, with 9 bases aligning to TRBD2. V shed 0 bases and J 7 bases; nucleotides not matched to a gene: 7. The CDR3 spans 15 residues. CDR1 and CDR2 (germline): SGHTA, FQGTGA. The CDR3 DNA is TGTGCCAGCAGCTTAACTCCTAGCGGGGCATGGGAGCAGTACTTC. Translated, it gives CASSLTPSGAWEQYF.

The chain combines TRBV5-1 with TRBJ1-1, with TRBD1 identical over 12 bases. J was trimmed by 6 bases and V by 4 bases; bases with no gene match: 7. Germline CDR1 is SGHRS and CDR2 is YFSETQ. The CDR3 has 15 residues. The CDR3 protein is CASSPGQGAVAEAFF. In DNA, the CDR3 is TGCGCCAGCAGCCCGGGACAGGGGGCGGTTGCTGAAGCTTTCTTT.

As regards this clone: Other DNA sequences in the sample encode the same CDR3. The V and J genes are TRBV18 and TRBJ2-5; 10 nucleotides line up with TRBD1. V lost 6 bases and J lost 5; bases outside the gene matches: 3. The CDR3 is 13 residues long. CDR1 KGHSH and CDR2 LQKENI come from the germline V gene. The CDR3 reads CASSPGQGETQYF. In DNA form, the CDR3 reads TGTGCCAGCTCCCCGGGACAGGGGGAGACCCAGTACTTC.

V and J are TRBV12-5 and TRBJ2-5, with 8 bases lining up with TRBD1. Germline V gives CDR1 LGHNT, CDR2 FRNRAP. The CDR3 is 14 residues long. With V trimmed by 8 bases and J by 4 bases, 9 bases remained unmatched. CDR3 nucleotide sequence: TGTGCTAGTTCAGACAGGGGTCGGACAGAGACCCAGTACTTC. Amino acid sequence: CASSDRGRTETQYF.

This rearrangement joins TRBV7-2 to TRBJ1-5; 9 bases align to TRBD1. The CDR3 has 15 amino acids. Germline V gene sequence: CDR1 SGHTA, CDR2 FQGNSA. V lost 6 bases and J lost 4; bases outside the gene matches: 7. For the CDR3, the DNA is TGTGCCAGCAGGGTAGGGACAGGGTGGAATCAGCCCCAGCATTTT. Protein product: CASRVGTGWNQPQHF.

This clone was counted once. This rearrangement joins TRBV2 to TRBJ1-2; maybe TRBD1 (6 bases). V gave up 5 bases and J gave up 8 bases, with 9 bases separating them. The CDR3 loop spans 11 amino acids. Germline assignment: CDR1 SNHLY and CDR2 FYNNEI. The DNA for the CDR3 is TGTGCCAGCAGTCCAGGGGAGGGCTACACCTTC. Amino acid sequence: CASSPGEGYTF.

This clone appeared a single time. The rearrangement links TRBV3-1 (or the pseudogene TRBV3-2) to TRBJ2-1; D is possibly TRBD2 (6 bases). Germline V gene data show CDR1 as LGHDT and CDR2 as YNNKEL (reference sequence). The CDR3 totals 14 residues. Trimming removed 0 bases at V and 5 bases at J, with 8 bases between. CDR3 DNA: TGTGCCAGCAGCCAAGATGCGGGGAACAATGAGCAGTTCTTC. Its translation is CASSQDAGNNEQFF.

V and J are TRBV4-2 and TRBJ2-1, with 11 bases aligning to TRBD2. V lost 1 base, J lost 7 bases, and 6 bases stayed unmatched. The CDR3 contains 16 residues. The V gene's germline CDR1 is LGHNA and CDR2 YNFKEQ. CDR3 region: CASSQGGTSGGNEQFF. CDR3 nucleotide sequence: TGTGCCAGCAGCCAAGGGGGGACTAGCGGTGGGAATGAGCAGTTCTTC.

The CDR3 is CASSSPRTVYTDTQYF. The CDR3 bases are TGTGCCAGCAGTTCCCCCCGGACAGTTTACACAGATACGCAGTATTTT. This sequence joins TRBV6-2 or TRBV6-3 and TRBJ2-3; weak D call: TRBD1 (6 bases). This CDR3 is 16 amino acids long. The germline V gene has CDR1 MNHEY and CDR2 SVGEGT. Trimming stripped 4 bases from V and 2 bases from J, with 16 bases between.

CDR3 sequence (DNA): TGTGCCAGCAGCTCAATAGCGGGGGGCACAGATACGCAGTATTTT. Amino acids: CASSSIAGGTDTQYF. The chain has TRBV11-2 and TRBJ2-3; the match to TRBD2 covers 9 bases. Trimming at V came to 4 bases and at J to 1 base, leaving 3 bases not matched to a gene. Germline V lookup: CDR1 SGHAT, CDR2 FQNNGV. The CDR3 contains 15 residues.

V is TRBV9 and J is TRBJ1-2, with D perhaps matching TRBD1 (5 bases). The CDR3 totals 16 residues. Germline CDR1 SGDLS, CDR2 YYNGEE. Trimming removed 0 bases from V and 4 bases from J, with 16 bases in between. The CDR3 loop reads CASSVESTPRGYGYTF. Here the CDR3 DNA reads TGTGCCAGCAGCGTAGAATCCACGCCAAGGGGCTATGGCTACACCTTC.

There are a few counts of this clone. The chain has TRBV5-4 and TRBJ1-1; D is undetermined. The V end lost 0 bases, the J end lost 1 base, and 7 bases lay between the germline ends. This CDR3 has 14 residues. Germline assignment: CDR1 SGHNT and CDR2 YYREEE (reference sequence). DNA of the CDR3: TGTGCCAGCAGCTTGGTTCGGGGGAACACTGAAGCTTTCTTT. Residues: CASSLVRGNTEAFF.